This T cell receptor beta chain came from a study of technical replicates of blood from a handful of donors (dated by TCRdb to 2017 to 2019). The method behind the library was the immunoSEQ multiplex PCR assay. TCRdb re-hosts the immuneACCESS table, in-frame sequences only. Its copies lack some clones; in the studies checked, an unresolved V gene accounts for under half of them, and the cause for the rest is not known. The sample yields more than 75,000 clones; 90% to 97% were counted once. 0.36% of the sample is in the top ten clones. The junction shows trimming of 5 bases on V and 0 bases on J, plus 10 bases between the germline ends. From its cysteine to its phenylalanine, the CDR3 spans 14 amino acids. Only the CDR3 part of the read is kept: 42 bases, read in frame from the first base. CDR1 and CDR2, per the germline V gene, are SNHLY and FYNNEI. This clone was seen a handful of times. This receptor's antigen is unknown. One base away there is no much larger clone; base qualities are not given.

This receptor was obtained from a human donor in good health. Sequenced input: T cells isolated from PBMCs. In this chain, TRBV2 is recombined with TRBJ1-1; no D gene is confidently identified. The CDR3 here reads CASSPGSMNTEAFF. The DNA sequence is as follows: TGTGCCAGCAGTCCGGGATCCATGAACACTGAAGCTTTCTTT.